The 11 T cell receptor beta chains reported below all come from one sample, sequenced in a study of blood T cell repertoires in COVID-19. The repertoire was sequenced with immunoSEQ multiplex PCR; TCRdb's copy has only in-frame clones and lacks some. The sample holds roughly 250,000 clones; approximately 79% are singletons and the top ten take about 4%. Source material: peripheral blood. The origin of the receptors is a woman in her 40s with active or convalescent COVID-19.

This clone was recorded only once. The chain is built from TRBV7-7 and TRBJ2-3; TRBD1 aligns across 9 bases. CDR1 and CDR2 from the germline V gene are SSHAT and FNYEAQ (reference sequence). This CDR3 region has 15 residues. V trimming: 5 bases; J trimming: 2 bases; junction bases outside the gene matches: 5. The CDR3 here is CASSRGQGPTDTQYF. As DNA, the CDR3 is TGTGCCAGCAGCCGCGGACAGGGGCCCACAGATACGCAGTATTTT.

This chain links TRBV21-1 with TRBJ1-4. TRBV21-1 is given as a pseudogene. The CDR3 sequence is 13 residues long. The CDR3 loop reads CASRGGGVKKLFF. CDR3 DNA sequence: TGTGCCAGCCGCGGAGGCGGGGTGAAAAAACTGTTTTTT.

V and J are TRBV25-1 and TRBJ1-1; 7 nucleotides match TRBD1. This CDR3 region has 14 residues. CDR1 and CDR2 from the germline V gene are MGHDK and SYGVNS. The V and J ends lost 2 bases and 12 bases, in that order; junction bases with no gene match: 12. CDR3 DNA: TGTGCCAGCAGTGAAGGGAGGACAGGCTCTTTCACTTTCTTT. Protein sequence: CASSEGRTGSFTFF.

This sequence joins TRBV6-5 and TRBJ2-5, with 8 bases fitting TRBD2. This CDR3 has 14 amino acids. Losses at the gene ends were 6 bases for V and 6 bases for J; bases not matched to a gene: 9. CDR1 and CDR2 (germline): MNHEY, SVGAGI. CDR3 loop: CASRPTGGAKTQYF. CDR3 coding DNA: TGTGCCAGCAGGCCTACGGGAGGGGCGAAGACCCAGTACTTC.

The V gene is TRBV4-2, the J gene TRBJ2-1; 7 positions match TRBD1. CDR1 is LGHNA, CDR2 YNFKEQ, per germline. CDR3 length: 13 amino acids. After removal of 4 bases from V and 8 bases from J, the junction contained 5 bases not matched to a gene. This CDR3 reads CASSRNRGDEQFF. In nucleotides, the CDR3 is TGTGCCAGCAGCCGGAACAGGGGCGATGAGCAGTTCTTC.

The chain has TRBV5-1 and TRBJ1-4; D unresolved. Germline V gene lookup returns CDR1 SGHRS and CDR2 YFSETQ. The CDR3 extends over 13 amino acids. Trimming left V 0 bases short and J 8 bases short, with 8 bases between. In DNA form, the CDR3 reads TGCGCCAGCAGCTTGGCCGGGGTGGAAAAACTGTTTTTT. Translated: CASSLAGVEKLFF.

As concerns this clone: The same CDR3 can be traced to other DNA sequences in this sample. The rearrangement joins TRBV6-1 to TRBJ2-7, with D perhaps matching TRBD1 (6 bases). The V end lost 0 bases, the J end lost 2 bases, and 8 bases lay between the germline ends. From germline, CDR1 is MNHNS and CDR2 SASEGT. The CDR3 is 14 residues long. DNA of the CDR3: TGTGCCAGCAGTGAAGCAGGGGGTCCCTACGAGCAGTACTTC. The encoded protein is CASSEAGGPYEQYF.

The chain recombines TRBV30 with TRBJ1-5; 7 bases fit TRBD1. V was clipped by 1 base and J by 3 bases; unmatched bases: 6. The CDR3 contains 15 residues. Germline-derived CDR1 and CDR2 are GTSNPN and SVGIG (reference sequence). The DNA for the CDR3 is TGTGCCTGGAGTGCATTAGACAGGGACAATCAGCCCCAGCATTTT. Its translation: CAWSALDRDNQPQHF.

This clone has just a few counts. The chain carries TRBV7-9 and TRBJ1-1; D perhaps matches TRBD1 (5 bases). CDR1 is SEHNR and CDR2 is FQNEAQ in the germline V gene (reference sequence). V lost 11 bases and J lost 3, with 13 bases in between. The CDR3 totals 12 residues. The chain's CDR3 is CAVGGRDTEAFF. The CDR3 DNA sequence: TGTGCCGTGGGTGGCAGGGACACTGAAGCTTTCTTT.

The CDR3 coding sequence is TGTGCCACCAGTGATTCTTCCGGGACAGGGGGGCCTAACTATGGCTACACCTTC. Its translation is CATSDSSGTGGPNYGYTF. The V gene is TRBV24-1, the J gene TRBJ1-2, with TRBD1 identical over 11 bases. CDR1 KGHDR and CDR2 SFDVKD come from the germline V gene. The CDR3 is made up of 18 amino acids. V shed 2 bases and J 0 bases; nucleotides not matched to a gene: 7.

This sequence joins TRBV4-2 and TRBJ2-5, with TRBD2 as a possible D gene (6 bases). Per the germline V gene, CDR1 is LGHNA and CDR2 is YNFKEQ. V gave up 2 bases and J gave up 5 bases, with 15 bases separating them. The CDR3 totals 15 residues. DNA of the CDR3: TGTGCCAGCAGCCAAAACATCCTAGGAGGGGAGACCCAGTACTTC. Translated, it gives CASSQNILGGETQYF.